Listed below are T cell receptor beta chains from one sample, sequenced in a study of cytomegalovirus exposure and HLA in healthy donors. Clones were sequenced by immunoSEQ multiplex PCR, and TCRdb holds only the in-frame ones, with some missing. The sample shows 50,000 or so clones, and approximately 7% sits with its ten largest clones. Sequences were obtained from PBMCs. These receptors all stem from a middle-aged woman in good health and CMV-seronegative. The CDR3 runs from the conserved cysteine through the conserved F or W. Fields, in order: V gene, D gene, J gene, CDR3 DNA, CDR3 protein. A D gene is named only where the DNA matches it firmly.

TRBV5-1	NA	TRBJ2-4	TGCGCCAGCAGCTTGGGTCAGGGCGGCATTCAGTACTTC	CASSLGQGGIQYF
TRBV9	NA	TRBJ2-5	TGTGCCAGTGCCGCAGGGGAAGAGACCCAGTACTTC	CASAAGEETQYF
TRBV6-4	NA	TRBJ2-3	TGTGCCAGCAGTGACAGGGCAGACAGTAGCACAGATACGCAGTATTTT	CASSDRADSSTDTQYF
TRBV7-8	TRBD1	TRBJ1-5	TGTGCCAGCAGCTTAGAGGGACAGGCTTGGGGGCAGCCCCAGCATTTT	CASSLEGQAWGQPQHF
TRBV5-1	TRBD2	TRBJ2-4	TGCGCCAGCAGCTTGGGTCCGGGAGGGCCTCCCAAAGCCAAAAACATTCAGTACTTC	CASSLGPGGPPKAKNIQYF
TRBV28	NA	TRBJ1-6	TGTGCCAGCACCGAAGGGGTAGCCTCCTATAATTCACCCCTCCACTTT	CASTEGVASYNSPLHF
TRBV19	TRBD2	TRBJ2-1	TGTGCCAGTAGTATAGAGGGGACTAGCGGGAGCCCATCCTACAATGAGCAGTTCTTC	CASSIEGTSGSPSYNEQFF
TRBV5-1	NA	TRBJ1-5	TGCGCCAGCAGCTTGGAAAACGATAGATTTAGCAATCAGCCCCAGCATTTT	CASSLENDRFSNQPQHF
TRBV18	TRBD2	TRBJ2-5	TGTGCCAGCTCACCACTCGGGAAGGGGAGGGAAGAGACCCAGTACTTC	CASSPLGKGREETQYF
TRBV6-5	NA	TRBJ1-4	TGTGCCAGCAGTCCTCACAGGGCAACTAATGAAAAACTGTTTTTT	CASSPHRATNEKLFF
TRBV9	TRBD2	TRBJ2-3	TGTGCCAGCAGCGTGGGACTAGCGGGAGGGGGCACAGATACGCAGTATTTT	CASSVGLAGGGTDTQYF
TRBV15	TRBD2	TRBJ2-5	TGTGCCACCAGCCCCAGTAGCGGGAGCTGGGAGACCCAGTACTTC	CATSPSSGSWETQYF
TRBV6-5	NA	TRBJ1-5	TGTGCCAGCAGTTACTCGATGTGGTACTGGCCCCAGCATTTT	CASSYSMWYWPQHF
TRBV7-6	TRBD2	TRBJ2-1	TGTGCCAGCAGCGCGCGGGGGTCGCCATACAATGAGCAGTTCTTC	CASSARGSPYNEQFF
TRBV30	TRBD1	TRBJ2-6	TGTGCCTGGAGTGTTTCCCCGTTGGTCGTAACAGGGGGAGACTCTGGGGCCAACGTCCTGACTTTC	CAWSVSPLVVTGGDSGANVLTF
TRBV7-2	TRBD2	TRBJ2-7	TGTGCCAGCAGCTTAGGACTAGCGGGGTCCTACGAGCAGTACTTC	CASSLGLAGSYEQYF
TRBV4-3	TRBD2	TRBJ2-5	TGCGCCAGCAGCCCTGGACTAGCGGGAGGAAGTTTCCGCGAGACCCAGTACTTC	CASSPGLAGGSFRETQYF
TRBV29-1	TRBD1	TRBJ1-3	TGCAGCGCCCAGGGGGGTTTGAACGGAAACACCATATATTTT	CSAQGGLNGNTIYF
TRBV5-1	NA	TRBJ2-5	TGCGCCAGCAGCGGGCAGGTCCAAGAGACCCAGTACTTC	CASSGQVQETQYF
TRBV7-7	NA	TRBJ2-2	TGTGCCAGCAGCCCTGGACTCGACCTGGGCGGGGAGCTGTTTTTT	CASSPGLDLGGELFF
TRBV6-5	NA	TRBJ2-1	TGTGCCAGCAGTCAGATCTCGTCCGTTGAGCAGTTCTTC	CASSQISSVEQFF
TRBV19	TRBD1	TRBJ1-1	TGTGCCAGTAGGGGCGCAGGGGGGTTCGGCACTGAAGCTTTCTTT	CASRGAGGFGTEAFF
TRBV18	TRBD1	TRBJ2-1	TGTGCCAGCTCATCCGGACAGGGGTCGAACAATGAGCAGTTCTTC	CASSSGQGSNNEQFF
TRBV15	TRBD1	TRBJ2-7	TGTGCCACCAGCAGCACGATAAACAGGGGGCGGTACGAGCAGTACTTC	CATSSTINRGRYEQYF
TRBV5-8	NA	TRBJ2-5	TGTGCCAGCAGCTTTAGGAGTCAAGAGACCCAGTACTTC	CASSFRSQETQYF
TRBV18	TRBD2	TRBJ2-2	TGTGCCAGCTCTTCCAGGGCCAGCGGGAAAGTCGACACCGGGGAGCTGTTTTTT	CASSSRASGKVDTGELFF
TRBV19	TRBD1	TRBJ2-7	TGTGCCAGTAGTATAACAGGGGAGCCGTACGAGCAGTACTTC	CASSITGEPYEQYF
TRBV28	TRBD1	TRBJ1-5	TGTGCCAGCAGTTACTCACAGGGGCCGCCCCAGCATTTT	CASSYSQGPPQHF
TRBV18	TRBD2	TRBJ2-7	TGTGCCAGCTCACCCAGCGGGAGCTTCGAGCAGTACTTC	CASSPSGSFEQYF
TRBV25-1	NA	TRBJ2-3	TGTGCCAGCAGTGCAGGGGCCCAACTTAGCACAGATACGCAGTATTTT	CASSAGAQLSTDTQYF
TRBV7-2	TRBD2	TRBJ2-3	TGTGCCAGCAGCTTAAATGCGGGAGGGTCCTCAGATACGCAGTATTTT	CASSLNAGGSSDTQYF
TRBV10-2	TRBD1	TRBJ2-7	TGCGCCAGCAGTGTGGGACAGGACCACCCCTACGAGCAGTACTTC	CASSVGQDHPYEQYF
TRBV6-5	NA	TRBJ1-6	TGTGCCAGCAGTTACGAGGACACTGATAATTCACCCCTCCACTTT	CASSYEDTDNSPLHF
TRBV29-1	NA	TRBJ2-3	TGCAGCGTTACCGGGGGACCGGGACAGTTCACAGATACGCAGTATTTT	CSVTGGPGQFTDTQYF
TRBV7-2	NA	TRBJ1-5	TGTGCCAGCAGCTTAGCGGGGGGGAACTATCAGCCCCAGCATTTT	CASSLAGGNYQPQHF
TRBV11-3	NA	TRBJ2-5	TGTGCCAGCAGCTTAGGGCCGACACAAGAGACCCAGTACTTC	CASSLGPTQETQYF
TRBV7-2	NA	TRBJ1-6	TGTGCCAGCAGCTTAGTAGTGCGAGGGAATTCACCCCTCCACTTT	CASSLVVRGNSPLHF
TRBV12-5	TRBD2	TRBJ2-1	TGTGCTAGTGGTTACCAATACGGGGCGGGAGGGAGGAACAATGAGCAGTTCTTC	CASGYQYGAGGRNNEQFF
TRBV25-1	NA	TRBJ1-2	TGTGCCAGCAGTGAATGGTGGGAGTCTGACTATGGCTACACCTTC	CASSEWWESDYGYTF
TRBV13	TRBD1	TRBJ2-5	TGTGCCAGCAGCCTTTCGGACAGGCGGGAGACCCAGTACTTC	CASSLSDRRETQYF
TRBV6-1	NA	TRBJ2-7	TGTGCCAGCAGTGAATTTGAGGGCAAGCAGTACTTC	CASSEFEGKQYF
TRBV6-1	TRBD2	TRBJ2-1	TGTGCCAGCAGCCCGGGACTAGCGCTTGAAGAGCAGTTCTTC	CASSPGLALEEQFF
TRBV9	NA	TRBJ2-1	TGTGCCAGCAGCGTAGATCCTAGCGTCTACAATGAGCAGTTCTTC	CASSVDPSVYNEQFF
TRBV18	NA	TRBJ1-1	TGTGCCAGCTCACCCCAGAACATGAACACTGAAGCTTTCTTT	CASSPQNMNTEAFF
TRBV5-8	NA	TRBJ2-7	TGTGCCAGCAGCTTGGGGGCGCGGGGCTACGAGCAGTACTTC	CASSLGARGYEQYF
TRBV7-2	TRBD1	TRBJ2-6	TGTGCCAGCAGATCTAGACAGGGGGCCTCCCCCTCTGGGGCCAACGTCCTGACTTTC	CASRSRQGASPSGANVLTF
TRBV29-1	TRBD1	TRBJ2-2	TGCAGCGTTGAGGGGACAGGGGGGACCGGGGAGCTGTTTTTT	CSVEGTGGTGELFF
TRBV18	TRBD2	TRBJ2-5	TGTGCCAGCTCACGGGAGGGAGGGCTTCGAGGAGAGACCCAGTACTTC	CASSREGGLRGETQYF
TRBV30	TRBD1	TRBJ2-3	TGTGCCTGGAGTGCCGGGACAGCCCGGGATACGCAGTATTTT	CAWSAGTARDTQYF
TRBV6-5	NA	TRBJ1-2	TGTGCCAGCAGGCCAGGGGACACTCCTCCCAATGGCTACACCTTC	CASRPGDTPPNGYTF
TRBV15	NA	TRBJ1-6	TGTGCCACCAGCAAAGAGGGCTTAAATTCACCCCTCCACTTT	CATSKEGLNSPLHF
TRBV19	NA	TRBJ1-5	TGTGCCAGTAGTATAGGGGGACTGAACGGTGCCCAGCATTTT	CASSIGGLNGAQHF
TRBV27	NA	TRBJ1-1	TGTGCCAGCAGTTTCGGGGAGCAGAACACTGAAGCTTTCTTT	CASSFGEQNTEAFF
TRBV4-1	NA	TRBJ2-2	TGCGCCAGCAGCCAAGCCCTACAGCAAACCGGGGAGCTGTTTTTT	CASSQALQQTGELFF
TRBV30	TRBD1	TRBJ2-5	TGTGCCTGGAGTTCACAGGGGGAGACCCAGTACTTC	CAWSSQGETQYF
TRBV29-1	NA	TRBJ2-1	TGCAGCGTGACACCGAACAGCCTGAATGAGCAGTTCTTC	CSVTPNSLNEQFF
TRBV2	TRBD1	TRBJ2-7	TGTGCCAGCAGTGATGCGCGGACAGGGGTCGAGCAGTACTTC	CASSDARTGVEQYF
TRBV9	NA	TRBJ2-2	TGTGCCAGCAGCGTAGACAGGAGATACACCGGGGAGCTGTTTTTT	CASSVDRRYTGELFF
TRBV28	TRBD1	TRBJ1-6	TGTGCCAGCAGTTCGACAATGACAGGGTCCGGTTCACCCCTCCACTTT	CASSSTMTGSGSPLHF
TRBV2	NA	TRBJ1-6	TGTGCCAGCAGTGAAGAGGCCAGGCTTGATTCCCTCCACTTT	CASSEEARLDSLHF